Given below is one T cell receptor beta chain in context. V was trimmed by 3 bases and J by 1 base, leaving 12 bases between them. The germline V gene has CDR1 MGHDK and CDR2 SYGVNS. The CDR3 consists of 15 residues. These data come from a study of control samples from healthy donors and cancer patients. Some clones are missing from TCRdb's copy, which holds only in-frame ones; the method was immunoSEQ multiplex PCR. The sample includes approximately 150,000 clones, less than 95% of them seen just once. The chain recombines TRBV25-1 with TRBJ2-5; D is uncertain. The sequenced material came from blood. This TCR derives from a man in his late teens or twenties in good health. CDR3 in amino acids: CASSDPETAQETQYF. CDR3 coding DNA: TGTGCCAGCAGTGACCCGGAAACAGCCCAAGAGACCCAGTACTTC.